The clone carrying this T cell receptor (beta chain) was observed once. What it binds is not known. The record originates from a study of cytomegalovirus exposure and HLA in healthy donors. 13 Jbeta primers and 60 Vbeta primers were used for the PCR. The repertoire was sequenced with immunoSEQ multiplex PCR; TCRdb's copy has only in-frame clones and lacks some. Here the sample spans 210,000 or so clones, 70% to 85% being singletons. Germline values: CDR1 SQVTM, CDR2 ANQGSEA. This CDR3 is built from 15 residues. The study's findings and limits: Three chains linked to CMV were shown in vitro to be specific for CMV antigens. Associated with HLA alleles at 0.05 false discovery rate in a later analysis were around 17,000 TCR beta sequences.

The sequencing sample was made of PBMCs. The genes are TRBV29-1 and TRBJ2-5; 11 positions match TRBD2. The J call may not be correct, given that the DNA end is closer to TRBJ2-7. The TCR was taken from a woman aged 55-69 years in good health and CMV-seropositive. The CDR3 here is CSVHRLAGNSYEQYF. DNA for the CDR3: TGCAGCGTCCACCGACTAGCGGGGAACTCCTACGAGCAGTACTTC.